This T cell receptor beta chain came from a study of T cells in Graves' hyperthyroidism and ophthalmopathy. There were TCR beta CDR3 regions amplified from RNA transcripts. Researchers ran a first-round RT-PCR on the TCR CDR3 using the HTBI primer set. TCRdb reprocessed the multiplex PCR reads with MiXCR, giving one entry per CDR3 protein. The table has 540,000 or so distinct CDR3 sequences, about 45% seen once. The diagnoses drew upon clinical symptoms, serum thyroxine and TRAb, thyroid ultrasound and orbital computed tomography. This CDR3 comprises 13 residues. V lost 7 bases to trimming and J lost 3 bases, with 12 bases between them. Germline loops: CDR1 MNHNS, CDR2 SASEGT. This clonotype was counted at least ten times.

Sequencing was performed on peripheral blood or thyroid tissue (not recorded which). The receptor comes from an adult woman with Graves' disease, either hyperthyroidism or ophthalmopathy (not recorded which). The chain joins TRBV6-1 to TRBJ1-2; D remains ambiguous. Here the CDR3 reads CASTQRWDYGYTF. The CDR3 DNA sequence: TGTGCCAGCACCCAAAGGTGGGACTATGGCTACACCTTC.